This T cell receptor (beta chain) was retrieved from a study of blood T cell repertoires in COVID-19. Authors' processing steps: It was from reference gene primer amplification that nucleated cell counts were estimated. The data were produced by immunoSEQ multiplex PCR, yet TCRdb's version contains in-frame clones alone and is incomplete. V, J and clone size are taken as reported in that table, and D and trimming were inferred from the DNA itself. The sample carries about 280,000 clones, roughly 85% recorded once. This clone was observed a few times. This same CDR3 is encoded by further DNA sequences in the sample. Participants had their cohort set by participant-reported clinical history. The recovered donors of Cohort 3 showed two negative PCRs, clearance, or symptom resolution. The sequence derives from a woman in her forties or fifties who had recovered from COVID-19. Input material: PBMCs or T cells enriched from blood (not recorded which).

CDR3 protein: CASMSQGNQPQHF. The CDR3, as DNA: TGTGCCAGTATGTCACAGGGCAATCAGCCCCAGCATTTT. The chain uses TRBV19 and TRBJ1-5; tentatively, D is TRBD1 (5 bases). With 7 bases removed from V and 2 bases from J, the gap between germline ends came to 9 bases. The V gene's germline CDR1 is LNHDA and CDR2 SQIVND (reference sequence). This CDR3 has 13 amino acids.